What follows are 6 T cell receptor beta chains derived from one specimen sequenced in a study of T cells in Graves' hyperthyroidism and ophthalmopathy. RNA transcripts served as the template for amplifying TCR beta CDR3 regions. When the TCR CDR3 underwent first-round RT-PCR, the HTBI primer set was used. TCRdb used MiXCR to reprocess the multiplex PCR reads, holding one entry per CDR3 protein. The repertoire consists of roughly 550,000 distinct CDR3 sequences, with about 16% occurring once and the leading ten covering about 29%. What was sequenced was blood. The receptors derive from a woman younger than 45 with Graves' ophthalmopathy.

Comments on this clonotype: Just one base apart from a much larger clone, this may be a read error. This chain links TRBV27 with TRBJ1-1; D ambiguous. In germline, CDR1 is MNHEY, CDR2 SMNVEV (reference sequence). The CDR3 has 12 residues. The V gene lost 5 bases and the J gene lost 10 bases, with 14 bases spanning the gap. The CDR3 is CASSEGREGAFF. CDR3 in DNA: TGTGCCAGCAGTGAGGGCCGTGAGGGAGCTTTCTTT.

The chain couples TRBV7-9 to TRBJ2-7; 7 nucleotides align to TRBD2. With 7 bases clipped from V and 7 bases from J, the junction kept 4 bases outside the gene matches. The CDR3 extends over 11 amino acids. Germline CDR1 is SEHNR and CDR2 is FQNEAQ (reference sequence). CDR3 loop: CASMGGTEQYF. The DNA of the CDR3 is TGTGCCAGCATGGGAGGGACTGAGCAGTACTTC.

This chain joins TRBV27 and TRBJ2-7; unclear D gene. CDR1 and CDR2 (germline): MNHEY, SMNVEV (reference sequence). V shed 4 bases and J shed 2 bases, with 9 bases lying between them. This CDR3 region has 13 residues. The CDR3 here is CASSSIITYEQYF. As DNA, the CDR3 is TGTGCCAGCAGTTCTATAATAACCTACGAGCAGTACTTC.

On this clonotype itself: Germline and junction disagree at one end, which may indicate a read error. The CDR3 sequence is CVSSNTDTQYF. The CDR3 DNA sequence: TGCGTCAGCAGCAACACAGATACGCAGTATTTT. V gene TRBV5-1 combines with J gene TRBJ2-3; unclear D gene. This CDR3 region has 11 residues. Per germline, CDR1 SGHRS and CDR2 YFSETQ. The variable domain in full, with the rest retrieved from reference TRBV5-1 and TRBJ2-3, is KAGVTQTPRYLIKTRGQQVTLSCSPISGHRSVSWYQQTPGQGLQFLFEYFSETQRNKGNFPGRFSGRQFSNSRSEMNVSTLELGDSALYLCVSSNTDTQYFGPGTRLTVL.

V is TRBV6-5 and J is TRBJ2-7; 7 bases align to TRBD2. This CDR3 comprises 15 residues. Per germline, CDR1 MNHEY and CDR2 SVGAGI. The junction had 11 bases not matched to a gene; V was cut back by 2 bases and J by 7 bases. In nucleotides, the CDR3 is TGTGCCAGCAGTTACGCTGGCGGGCGAGCGGGAGAGCAGTACTTC. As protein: CASSYAGGRAGEQYF.

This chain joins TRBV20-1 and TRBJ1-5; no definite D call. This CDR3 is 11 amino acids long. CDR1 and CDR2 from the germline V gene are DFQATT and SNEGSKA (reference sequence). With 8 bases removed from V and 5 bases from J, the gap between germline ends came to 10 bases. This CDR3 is CSFGSDQPQHF. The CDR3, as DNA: TGCAGTTTCGGATCCGATCAGCCCCAGCATTTT.